These 22 T cell receptor beta chains came from one sample sequenced in a study of T cells after yellow fever vaccination (dated by TCRdb to 2018 to 2020). Library preparation employed 5' RACE. TCRdb shows the sequencer as Illumina HiSeq 2500. Starting from the raw public reads, TCRdb applied fastp trimming at Q25, assembled clones with MiXCR and retained in-frame beta chains. Under each unique CDR3 protein, matching rows form one entry showing the most common genes and DNA. The sample table lists 30,000 to 35,000 distinct CDR3 sequences, approximately 6.6% of them with a count of one. The top ten clones comprise approximately 23% of the sample. The treatment or condition label, as the study defines it: live attenuated yellow fever vaccine strain. This material consisted of PBMCs, either bulk or a sorted T-cell subset (CD4+, CD8+, memory, or dextramer-sorted; not recorded which), taken on the day of the first yellow fever vaccination. The receptors stem from a man younger than 35 who received the YFV17D yellow fever vaccine.

At least ten counts were recorded for this clonotype. The chain couples TRBV29-1 to TRBJ1-2; D is perhaps TRBD1 (6 bases). Germline V CDR1 and CDR2: SQVTM, ANQGSEA. CDR3 length: 12 amino acids. V lost 6 bases and J lost 4, with 12 bases in between. In DNA, the CDR3 is TGCAGCGTGTATGACAGGTCCTATGGCTACACCTTC. It translates to CSVYDRSYGYTF.

The sample holds many counts of this clonotype. V is TRBV7-2 and J is TRBJ2-3; no clear D gene. Germline loops: CDR1 SGHTA, CDR2 FQGNSA. The CDR3 length is 14 residues. The V and J ends lost 5 bases and 3 bases respectively, with 12 bases between them. The CDR3 loop reads CASSMNPQTDTQYF. The CDR3, as DNA: TGTGCCAGCAGCATGAACCCCCAGACAGATACGCAGTATTTT.

At least ten counts were recorded for this clonotype. V is TRBV7-9 and J is TRBJ1-1; 8 bases fit TRBD1. Germline V gene data show CDR1 as SEHNR and CDR2 as FQNEAQ (reference sequence). This CDR3 is 15 amino acids long. The V and J ends lost 5 bases and 6 bases, in that order; junction bases with no gene match: 11. CDR3 nucleotide sequence: TGTGCCAGCAGCCCACCGGACAGGGAGAGCCCTGAAGCTTTCTTT. Its translation: CASSPPDRESPEAFF.

This clonotype was picked up many times. J is TRBJ1-3 and V is TRBV4-3; D remains unclear. The CDR3 has 16 amino acids. V was clipped by 1 base and J by 0 bases, with 10 bases between them. The V gene's germline CDR1 is LGHNA and CDR2 YSLEER. The CDR3, as DNA: TGCGCCAGCAGCCAAGCGGGTACAATCTCTGGAAACACCATATATTTT. Protein: CASSQAGTISGNTIYF.

This clonotype was seen ten or more times. J is TRBJ1-1 and V is TRBV6-2 or TRBV6-3; TRBD1 might be the D (5 bases). Trimming took off 7 bases at V and 9 bases at J, with 15 bases between the two ends. Germline lookup yields CDR1 MNHEY and CDR2 SVGEGT. The CDR3 extends over 12 amino acids. CDR3 nucleotides: TGTGCCAGCAAAGACCCAGGGAAAAAAGCTTTCTTT. It specifies CASKDPGKKAFF.

The CDR3 loop reads CASSLHRSQPQHF. CDR3 sequence (DNA): TGTGCCAGCAGTTTGCACAGGTCTCAGCCCCAGCATTTT. This chain joins TRBV12-3 or TRBV12-4 and TRBJ1-5; perhaps TRBD1 as D (5 bases). This CDR3 is built from 13 residues. Trimming removed 3 bases at V and 6 bases at J, with 9 bases between.

This clonotype was counted ten times or more. This chain links TRBV15 with TRBJ2-5; D is tentatively TRBD1 or TRBD2 (6 bases each). The CDR3 consists of 16 residues. Trimming left V 3 bases short and J 0 bases short, with 14 bases between. From germline, CDR1 is LNHNV and CDR2 YYDKDF (reference sequence). The CDR3 sequence: CATSSHPGDYQETQYF. The CDR3 bases are TGTGCCACCAGCAGCCATCCAGGGGACTACCAAGAGACCCAGTACTTC.

This clonotype was counted many times. The gene calls are TRBV4-1 and TRBJ1-5, with 11 bases that match TRBD1. Per the germline V gene, CDR1 is MGHRA and CDR2 is YSYEKL. J was trimmed by 6 bases and V by 11 bases; bases with no gene match: 18. CDR3 length: 17 amino acids. The CDR3 loop reads CARLGGPGQGVFQPQHF. The CDR3 DNA reads TGCGCCCGCCTAGGGGGCCCGGGACAGGGGGTATTTCAGCCCCAGCATTTT.

This clonotype has a count of ten or more. CDR3 DNA sequence: TGTGCCAGCAGCGCAACGGGGGACAGGACCAACTATGGCTACACCTTC. This gives the protein CASSATGDRTNYGYTF. This chain links TRBV6-5 with TRBJ1-2; 8 nucleotides align to TRBD1. Trimming at V came to 6 bases and at J to 2 bases, leaving 11 bases not matched to a gene. The CDR3 sequence is 16 residues long. Germline CDR1 is MNHEY and CDR2 is SVGAGI.

Ten or more counts support this clonotype. This chain links TRBV6-5 with TRBJ1-6; 8 bases fit TRBD1. Germline-derived CDR1 and CDR2 are MNHEY and SVGAGI. The CDR3 totals 14 residues. Trimming removed 2 bases from V and 10 bases from J; junction bases left unmatched: 4. The CDR3 bases are TGTGCCAGCAGTTACGGACAGGGAGGATCACCCCTCCACTTT. It translates to CASSYGQGGSPLHF.

This clonotype was detected ten times or more. This chain links TRBV5-1 with TRBJ1-1; 7 positions agree with TRBD1. Germline CDR1 is SGHRS and CDR2 is YFSETQ. This CDR3 has 14 residues. The junction had 3 bases not matched to a gene; V was cut back by 0 bases and J by 4 bases. CDR3 loop: CASSLDRGGTEAFF. In DNA form, the CDR3 reads TGCGCCAGCAGCTTGGACAGGGGAGGCACTGAAGCTTTCTTT.

At least ten counts were recorded for this clonotype. The chain uses TRBV19 and TRBJ1-2, with no clear D. V was clipped by 5 bases and J by 0 bases, with 13 bases between them. The CDR3 length is 15 residues. Germline assignment: CDR1 LNHDA and CDR2 SQIVND (reference sequence). The CDR3 reads CASSPMDGANYGYTF. DNA of the CDR3: TGTGCCAGTAGTCCGATGGACGGGGCTAACTATGGCTACACCTTC.

V and J are TRBV11-2 and TRBJ2-1; TRBD2 is a possible D gene (5 bases). The germline V gene has CDR1 SGHAT and CDR2 FQNNGV. The length of the CDR3 is 13 residues. V was trimmed by 6 bases and J by 7 bases, leaving 13 bases between them. In nucleotides, the CDR3 is TGTGCCAGCAGTCTCGGACTTCAAAATGAGCAGTTCTTC. It encodes CASSLGLQNEQFF.

The chain uses TRBV11-3 and TRBJ1-1; 9 nucleotides line up with TRBD1. V gave up 3 bases and J gave up 1 base; unmatched junction bases: 6. From germline, CDR1 is SGHNT and CDR2 YENEEA. CDR3 size: 16 residues. The DNA of the CDR3 is TGTGCCAGCAGCTTGGGGACAGGGAAATGGAACACTGAAGCTTTCTTT. Translated, it gives CASSLGTGKWNTEAFF.

To note about this clonotype: A much larger clone lies one base from this, so it may be a read error. The chain employs TRBV29-1 and TRBJ2-6; possible D gene TRBD1, 6 bases. CDR1 SQVTM and CDR2 ANQGSEA come from the germline V gene. This CDR3 has 13 residues. The CDR3 DNA sequence: TGCAGCGCAGCAGGGGCTGGGGCCAACGCCCTGACTTTC. It encodes CSAAGAGANALTF.

This clonotype was observed at least ten times. The genes are TRBV20-1 and TRBJ2-5, with 10 bases matching TRBD1. There are 12 residues in the CDR3. J gave up 5 bases and V 5 bases, and 2 bases lay outside the gene matches. Germline V gene lookup returns CDR1 DFQATT and CDR2 SNEGSKA (reference sequence). The CDR3 is CSADRGRETQYF. In DNA, the CDR3 is TGCAGTGCTGACAGGGGGCGGGAGACCCAGTACTTC.

This clonotype has ten or more counts. This sequence joins TRBV6-5 and TRBJ2-3; D gene ambiguous. The CDR3 is made up of 13 amino acids. Germline lookup yields CDR1 MNHEY and CDR2 SVGAGI. Trimming left V 0 bases short and J 10 bases short, with 11 bases between. The CDR3, as DNA: TGTGCCAGCAGTTACTCGGCCAGTTTTGCGCAGTATTTT. Its translation is CASSYSASFAQYF.

A note on this clonotype: This may arise from a read error, as a much more abundant clone is one base away. V and J are TRBV9 and TRBJ2-3; D unresolved. This CDR3 contains 12 residues. Germline V gene sequence: CDR1 SGDLS, CDR2 YYNGEE. The CDR3 region has the DNA TGTGCCAGCAGCACAAGCACAGATATGCAGTATTTT. It is translated as CASSTSTDMQYF. Full variable domain (outside the CDR3, taken from reference TRBV9 and TRBJ2-3): DSGVTQTPKHLITATGQRVTLRCSPRSGDLSVYWYQQSLDQGLQFLIQYYNGEERAKGNILERFSAQQFPDLHSELNLSSLELGDSALYFCASSTSTDMQYFGPGTRLTVL.

This clonotype was observed at least ten times. The chain combines TRBV21-1 with TRBJ2-7; the D call TRBD1 from the table was never checked on the DNA. TRBV21-1 is shown as a pseudogene. The CDR3 runs 20 residues. In DNA form, the CDR3 reads TGTGCCAGCACCCTTAAAGGTCTGCGAGATCGGGACAGGGCTCTCTACGAGCAGTACGTC. Translating gives CASTLKGLRDRDRALYEQYV.

This clonotype was detected ten times or more. The chain uses TRBV12-3 or TRBV12-4 and TRBJ1-1; D unresolved. This CDR3 contains 15 residues. Trimming took 5 bases from V and 0 from J, leaving 13 bases between them. CDR3 DNA: TGTGCCAGCAGTCCTCCCACGCATCTGAACACTGAAGCTTTCTTT. Amino acids: CASSPPTHLNTEAFF.

About this clonotype itself: Its ends do not fully match the called genes, so a read error is possible. This chain joins TRBV5-4 and TRBJ2-1, with TRBD2 matching over 8 bases. Germline lookup yields CDR1 SGHNT and CDR2 YYREEE (reference sequence). CDR3 length: 17 residues. The CDR3 here is CANSLTGRGGQGAEQFF. The DNA for the CDR3 is TGTGCCAACAGCTTGACGGGCCGGGGGGGCCAAGGTGCTGAGCAGTTCTTC.

This clonotype was seen more than once but under ten times. V and J are TRBV20-1 and TRBJ2-6; 7 bases are shared with TRBD2. V dropped 6 bases and J dropped 3; count of bases not matched to a gene: 5. The CDR3 spans 14 residues. CDR1 is DFQATT, CDR2 SNEGSKA, per germline (reference sequence). CDR3 coding DNA: TGCAGTGCCCCGGGGGAGGGTGGGGCCAACGTCCTGACTTTC. This sequence encodes CSAPGEGGANVLTF.